This TCR beta chain was recorded in a study of T cells after yellow fever vaccination. Whole-study context: Fractions of low cell number were prepared using SMART-Seq v4 Ultra Low Input.

They built TCR cDNA with 5'RACE template switching, a step that put in a universal primer site and UMIs. Via MiXCR, TCRdb re-called the 5' RACE reads, giving one row per CDR3 protein. The table records approximately 74,000 distinct CDR3 sequences, around 6.2% of them present only once. Trimming cost V 0 bases and J 3 bases, with 12 bases left between them. The length of the CDR3 is 16 residues. Germline V gene lookup returns CDR1 SGHRS and CDR2 YFSETQ. This clonotype was picked up many times. The chain employs TRBV5-1 and TRBJ2-2; D may be TRBD1 or TRBD2 (5 bases each). The TCR was taken from a young man who received the YFV17D yellow fever vaccine. Sequenced material: CD4+ T cells sorted from PBMCs, taken around 15 days after the first yellow fever vaccination. CDR3 protein: CASSLGWGPDTGELFF. The CDR3 DNA reads TGCGCCAGCAGCTTGGGGTGGGGACCTGACACCGGGGAGCTGTTTTTT.